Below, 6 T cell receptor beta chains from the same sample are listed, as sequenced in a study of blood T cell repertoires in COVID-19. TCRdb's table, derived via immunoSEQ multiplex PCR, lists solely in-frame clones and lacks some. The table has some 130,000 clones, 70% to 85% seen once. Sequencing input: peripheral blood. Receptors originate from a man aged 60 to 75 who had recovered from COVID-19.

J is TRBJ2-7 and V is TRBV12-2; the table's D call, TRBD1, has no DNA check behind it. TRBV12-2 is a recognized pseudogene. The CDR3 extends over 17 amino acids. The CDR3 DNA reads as TGTGCAAGTCGCTTAGATTTATCGGGACACCGATCCTACGAGCAGTACTTC. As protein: CASRLDLSGHRSYEQYF.

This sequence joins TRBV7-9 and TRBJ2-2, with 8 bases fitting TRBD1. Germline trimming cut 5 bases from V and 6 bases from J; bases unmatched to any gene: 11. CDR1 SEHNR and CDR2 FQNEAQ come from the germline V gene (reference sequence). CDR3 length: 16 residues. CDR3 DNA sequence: TGTGCCAGCAGCCCCCGGCAGGGGGCAGTCGCCGGGGAGCTGTTTTTT. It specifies CASSPRQGAVAGELFF.

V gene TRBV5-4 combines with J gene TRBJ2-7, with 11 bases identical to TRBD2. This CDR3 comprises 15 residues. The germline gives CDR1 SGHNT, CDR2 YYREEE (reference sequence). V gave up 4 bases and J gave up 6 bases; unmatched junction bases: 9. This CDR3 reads CASSKLAGGPSEQYF. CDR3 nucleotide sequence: TGTGCCAGCAGCAAATTAGCGGGAGGGCCGAGCGAGCAGTACTTC.

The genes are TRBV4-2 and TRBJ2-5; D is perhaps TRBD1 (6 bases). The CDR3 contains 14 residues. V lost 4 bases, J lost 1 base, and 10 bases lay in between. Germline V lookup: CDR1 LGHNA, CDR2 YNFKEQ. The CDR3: CASSLTGSQETQYF. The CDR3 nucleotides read TGTGCCAGCAGCCTTACAGGGTCCCAAGAGACCCAGTACTTC.

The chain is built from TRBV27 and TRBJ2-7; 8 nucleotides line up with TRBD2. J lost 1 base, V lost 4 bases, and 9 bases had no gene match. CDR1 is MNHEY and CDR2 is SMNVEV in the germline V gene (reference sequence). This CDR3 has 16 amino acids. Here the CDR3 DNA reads TGTGCCAGCAGTTCCCGGGGTAGCGGGGCTTCCTACGAGCAGTACTTC. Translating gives CASSSRGSGASYEQYF.

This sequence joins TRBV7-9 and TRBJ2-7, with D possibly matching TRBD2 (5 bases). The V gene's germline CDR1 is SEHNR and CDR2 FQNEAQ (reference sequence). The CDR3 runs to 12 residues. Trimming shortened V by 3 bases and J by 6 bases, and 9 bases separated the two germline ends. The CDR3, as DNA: TGTGCCAGCAGCTTCTCGGGATCCGAGCAGTACTTC. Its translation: CASSFSGSEQYF.